The next 27 T cell receptor beta chains were all read from a single sample in a study of T cell responses to AZD1222 COVID-19 vaccine. The data were produced by immunoSEQ multiplex PCR, yet TCRdb's version contains in-frame clones alone and is incomplete. In the table there are 150,000 to 200,000 clones, approximately 93% of which are singletons. Sequencing used peripheral blood, obtained on day 0 of AZD1222 vaccination. Receptor source: an adult in good health.

The rearrangement uses TRBV29-1 and TRBJ1-1; D is unresolved. The CDR3 has 12 residues. Germline V gives CDR1 SQVTM, CDR2 ANQGSEA. Trimming cost V 3 bases and J 2 bases, with 7 bases left between them. The CDR3 DNA reads TGCAGCGTTGACGAATTAAACACTGAAGCTTTCTTT. This codes for CSVDELNTEAFF.

This CDR3 reads CAIKGFGDSDTEAFF. CDR3 in DNA: TGTGCCATCAAGGGTTTTGGGGATAGTGACACTGAAGCTTTCTTT. The chain combines TRBV10-3 with TRBJ1-1, with D hard to call. CDR3 length: 15 residues. Germline V lookup: CDR1 ENHRY, CDR2 SYGVKD. Trimming took 7 bases from V and 3 from J, leaving 18 bases between them.

V gene TRBV28 combines with J gene TRBJ1-5; 8 bases match TRBD1. With V trimmed by 5 bases and J by 0 bases, 6 bases remained unmatched. The CDR3 loop spans 16 amino acids. Germline V gene lookup returns CDR1 MDHEN and CDR2 SYDVKM. DNA of the CDR3: TGTGCCAGCAGTACCGGGACAGGCTTTAGCAATCAGCCCCAGCATTTT. Amino acid sequence: CASSTGTGFSNQPQHF. Full variable domain (remainder filled in from reference TRBV28 and TRBJ1-5): DVKVTQSSRYLVKRTGEKVFLECVQDMDHENMFWYRQDPGLGLRLIYFSYDVKMKEKGDIPEGYSVSREKKERFSLILESASTNQTSMYLCASSTGTGFSNQPQHFGDGTRLSIL.

The gene calls are TRBV9 and TRBJ2-1, with 7 bases matching TRBD2. This CDR3 contains 14 residues. Looked up from germline, CDR1 is SGDLS and CDR2 is YYNGEE. The V and J ends lost 0 bases and 10 bases, in that order; junction bases with no gene match: 7. The chain's CDR3 is CASSVAGLVNEQFF. The CDR3 DNA reads as TGTGCCAGCAGCGTAGCTGGACTAGTCAACGAGCAGTTCTTC.

CDR3 sequence (DNA): TGTGCCAGCAGTTTGACCGGGACTCAAGAGACCCAGTACTTC. It encodes CASSLTGTQETQYF. The genes are TRBV27 and TRBJ2-5, with TRBD2 as a possible D gene (6 bases). Germline V gene lookup returns CDR1 MNHEY and CDR2 SMNVEV (reference sequence). The V end lost 3 bases, the J end lost 2 bases, and 10 bases lay between the germline ends. CDR3 length equals 14 residues.

The CDR3, as DNA: TGTGCCAGCAGTGGCACGAACACCGGGGAGCTGTTTTTT. As protein: CASSGTNTGELFF. J is TRBJ2-2 and V is TRBV28; D is undetermined. The V end was cut by 5 bases, the J end by 0 bases, with 4 bases between. This CDR3 has 13 residues. Germline V gives CDR1 MDHEN, CDR2 SYDVKM. The full variable domain, rest sourced from reference TRBV28 and TRBJ2-2, is DVKVTQSSRYLVKRTGEKVFLECVQDMDHENMFWYRQDPGLGLRLIYFSYDVKMKEKGDIPEGYSVSREKKERFSLILESASTNQTSMYLCASSGTNTGELFFGEGSRLTVL.

This chain links TRBV5-1 with TRBJ2-7; 7 bases agree with TRBD1. Germline CDR1 reads SGHRS; CDR2 reads YFSETQ. Losses at the gene ends were 6 bases for V and 3 bases for J; bases not matched to a gene: 6. This CDR3 is 13 amino acids long. CDR3 nucleotide sequence: TGCGCCAGCAAGCAAGACAGGGACTACGAGCAGTACTTC. Its translation is CASKQDRDYEQYF. The full variable domain, rest sourced from reference TRBV5-1 and TRBJ2-7, is KAGVTQTPRYLIKTRGQQVTLSCSPISGHRSVSWYQQTPGQGLQFLFEYFSETQRNKGNFPGRFSGRQFSNSRSEMNVSTLELGDSALYLCASKQDRDYEQYFGPGTRLTVT.

The V gene is TRBV27, the J gene TRBJ1-1; 7 bases are shared with TRBD1. Germline assignment: CDR1 MNHEY and CDR2 SMNVEV (reference sequence). With 5 bases clipped from V and 7 bases from J, the junction kept 10 bases outside the gene matches. The CDR3 sequence is 14 residues long. CDR3 sequence (DNA): TGTGCCAGCAGTGCCGGGACAGTGAGGCGTGAAGCTTTCTTT. Translated, it gives CASSAGTVRREAFF.

This clone was picked up one time. This chain uses TRBV11-2 with TRBJ2-1; the match to TRBD1 covers 7 bases. The CDR3 has 14 residues. Germline CDR1 and CDR2: SGHAT and FQNNGV. With 5 bases clipped from V and 3 bases from J, the junction kept 4 bases outside the gene matches. The CDR3 sequence is CASSRGQNYNEQFF. The CDR3 DNA sequence: TGTGCCAGCAGCAGGGGACAGAACTACAATGAGCAGTTCTTC.

The J gene is TRBJ2-7, the V gene TRBV18, with D possibly matching TRBD2 (6 bases). In germline, CDR1 is KGHSH, CDR2 LQKENI. The CDR3 sequence is 16 residues long. With 3 bases removed from V and 2 bases from J, the gap between germline ends came to 17 bases. For the CDR3, the DNA is TGTGCCAGCTCACCTATAACCGGGGGAATGGCCTACGAGCAGTACTTC. It specifies CASSPITGGMAYEQYF.

Comment on this clone: The sample has other DNA sequences that encode this CDR3 too. The chain recombines TRBV11-2 with TRBJ1-2; TRBD1 agrees at 8 bases. CDR1 SGHAT and CDR2 FQNNGV come from the germline V gene. J lost 8 bases, V lost 5 bases, and 4 bases had no gene match. This CDR3 is built from 12 residues. The chain's CDR3 is CASSRDRGGYTF. Written as DNA, the CDR3 is TGTGCCAGCAGCCGTGACAGGGGCGGCTACACCTTC.

The V gene is TRBV30, the J gene TRBJ2-1; 8 nucleotides agree with TRBD2. Per germline, CDR1 GTSNPN and CDR2 SVGIG (reference sequence). The CDR3 loop spans 14 amino acids. V lost 1 base and J lost 2; bases outside the gene matches: 1. CDR3 nucleotide sequence: TGTGCCTGGAGTGGCGGGGGGACCTACAATGAGCAGTTCTTC. Its protein product is CAWSGGGTYNEQFF.

V usage is TRBV5-5 and J usage is TRBJ2-7; D is possibly TRBD2 (5 bases). The CDR3 consists of 15 residues. CDR1 and CDR2 (germline): SGHKS, YYEKEE (reference sequence). The ends were cut back, 4 bases at V and 0 bases at J, with 14 bases in the middle. CDR3 DNA sequence: TGTGCCAGCAGCACCGGGATTTCCTACTCCTACGAGCAGTACTTC. This encodes CASSTGISYSYEQYF.

This clone was seen only once. This chain joins TRBV28 and TRBJ2-3, with D unclear. V lost 1 base and J lost 1, with 9 bases in between. Germline V gene data show CDR1 as MDHEN and CDR2 as SYDVKM. This CDR3 is 15 amino acids long. In DNA form, the CDR3 reads TGTGCCAGCAGTTTATCCGGGTACGGCACAGATACGCAGTATTTT. Translated, it gives CASSLSGYGTDTQYF.

The chain joins TRBV18 to TRBJ1-4; a weak D match, TRBD1 (5 bases). Germline V gene sequence: CDR1 KGHSH, CDR2 LQKENI. The CDR3 is made up of 12 amino acids. With 3 bases removed from V and 7 bases from J, the gap between germline ends came to 6 bases. The CDR3 loop is CASSPGVEKLFF. As DNA, the CDR3 is TGTGCCAGCTCACCGGGGGTTGAAAAACTGTTTTTT.

There are many counts of this clone. The chain couples TRBV7-9 to TRBJ1-1; D ambiguous. The germline CDR1 and CDR2 sequences are SEHNR and FQNEAQ (reference sequence). The CDR3 length is 15 residues. With 1 base removed from V and 4 bases from J, the gap between germline ends came to 13 bases. The DNA of the CDR3 is TGTGCCAGCAGCTTAGTGTACGCACGAAGCACTGAAGCTTTCTTT. Amino acid sequence: CASSLVYARSTEAFF.

The V and J genes are TRBV7-8 and TRBJ2-7, with TRBD1 matching over 8 bases. The CDR3 is made up of 15 amino acids. V lost 5 bases, J lost 6 bases, and 12 bases stayed unmatched. CDR1 is SGHVS, CDR2 FQNEAQ, per germline. CDR3 in DNA: TGTGCCAGCAGCCCCCCCCTAAGGACAGGGTCCGAGCAGTACTTC. It codes for CASSPPLRTGSEQYF.

This CDR3 is CAWSPGDNQPQHF. In nucleotides, the CDR3 is TGTGCCTGGAGTCCGGGGGACAATCAGCCCCAGCATTTT. The chain recombines TRBV30 with TRBJ1-5; TRBD1 is a possible D gene (5 bases). With 2 bases removed from V and 3 bases from J, the gap between germline ends came to 8 bases. The CDR3 is 13 amino acids. Germline CDR1 reads GTSNPN; CDR2 reads SVGIG (reference sequence).

V is TRBV5-6 and J is TRBJ2-1; TRBD2 matches 10 bases. This CDR3 is built from 16 residues. J gave up 7 bases and V 3 bases, and 10 bases lay outside the gene matches. Germline values: CDR1 SGHDT, CDR2 YYEEEE. The CDR3 sequence: CASSSPERGGLNEQFF. The CDR3 bases are TGTGCCAGCAGCTCGCCGGAGCGGGGGGGTCTTAATGAGCAGTTCTTC.

The chain links TRBV28 to TRBJ2-3; D gene uncertain. Trimming took off 6 bases at V and 2 bases at J, with 9 bases between the two ends. Germline lookup yields CDR1 MDHEN and CDR2 SYDVKM. This CDR3 comprises 13 residues. In DNA, the CDR3 is TGTGCCAGCAGCACCGTAAACACAGATACGCAGTATTTT. Translation: CASSTVNTDTQYF.

The chain joins TRBV28 to TRBJ1-5; possibly TRBD1 for D (6 bases). The CDR3 loop spans 14 amino acids. Trimming shortened V by 10 bases and J by 0 bases, and 13 bases separated the two germline ends. Germline lookup yields CDR1 MDHEN and CDR2 SYDVKM. CDR3 protein: CATRGPYSNQPQHF. The CDR3 nucleotides read TGTGCCACTCGGGGGCCCTATAGCAATCAGCCCCAGCATTTT.

The gene calls are TRBV19 and TRBJ2-5, with TRBD2 identical over 7 bases. Germline values: CDR1 LNHDA, CDR2 SQIVND (reference sequence). V shed 5 bases and J 5 bases; nucleotides not matched to a gene: 8. The CDR3 sequence is 14 residues long. CDR3 sequence: CASSPLGGGETQYF. The CDR3 DNA sequence: TGTGCCAGTAGTCCCCTGGGGGGGGGTGAGACCCAGTACTTC.

J is TRBJ1-2 and V is TRBV30; D is uncertain. Germline CDR1 is GTSNPN and CDR2 is SVGIG (reference sequence). CDR3 length: 13 residues. Trimming took off 1 base at V and 6 bases at J, with 12 bases between the two ends. The chain's CDR3 is CAWSARVLNGYTF. CDR3 sequence (DNA): TGTGCCTGGAGTGCGAGGGTTTTGAATGGCTACACCTTC.

This sequence joins TRBV5-4 and TRBJ2-7; 7 nucleotides match TRBD2. CDR1 is SGHNT and CDR2 is YYREEE in the germline V gene (reference sequence). The CDR3 covers 15 residues. V lost 1 base and J lost 0; bases outside the gene matches: 4. The CDR3 sequence: CASSLRRTSSYEQYF. The DNA of the CDR3 is TGTGCCAGCAGCTTGCGACGGACTAGCTCCTACGAGCAGTACTTC.

The V and J genes are TRBV2 and TRBJ1-5; TRBD1 might be the D (6 bases). The CDR3 is made up of 13 amino acids. Germline loops: CDR1 SNHLY, CDR2 FYNNEI. V lost 6 bases and J 4 bases, leaving 10 bases between the germline ends. As DNA, the CDR3 is TGTGCCAGCAGCCCCGGACAGAATCAGCCCCAGCATTTT. This codes for CASSPGQNQPQHF. Full variable domain (remainder filled in from reference TRBV2 and TRBJ1-5): EPEVTQTPSHQVTQMGQEVILRCVPISNHLYFYWYRQILGQKVEFLVSFYNNEISEKSEIFDDQFSVERPDGSNFTLKIRSTKLEDSAMYFCASSPGQNQPQHFGDGTRLSIL.

The CDR3 DNA reads TGTGCCTGGAGTGTTGGACTTCGAAGGGAGACCCAGTACTTC. Translated: CAWSVGLRRETQYF. J is TRBJ2-5 and V is TRBV30; TRBD2 might be the D (5 bases). Germline V CDR1 and CDR2: GTSNPN, SVGIG (reference sequence). The germline V and J ends were trimmed by 0 bases and 5 bases, with 13 bases remaining between them. The CDR3 extends over 14 amino acids.

The gene calls are TRBV18 and TRBJ2-3; D might be TRBD1 (6 bases). The V gene's germline CDR1 is KGHSH and CDR2 LQKENI. The CDR3 is made up of 16 amino acids. The germline V and J ends were trimmed by 1 base and 7 bases, with 18 bases remaining between them. CDR3 DNA sequence: TGTGCCAGCTCACCACTTGCGGCAGGGGTATCGAATACGCAGTATTTT. It is translated as CASSPLAAGVSNTQYF.